The rows below give T cell receptor beta chains drawn from one sample of a study of blood T cell repertoires in COVID-19. Some clones are missing from TCRdb's copy, which holds only in-frame ones; the method was immunoSEQ multiplex PCR. The sample contains about 150,000 clones, 84% of which appear only once. Sequenced input: peripheral blood. These TCRs come from a man younger than 30 with active or convalescent COVID-19. Each CDR3 is given with its conserved first and last residue. D genes are given only for firm matches. The size entry is marked missing in some rows and otherwise reads once, few, many or a size class.

j_gene: TRBJ1-6
d_gene: .
v_gene: TRBV7-2
abundance: .
CDR3aa: CASSLNPPNRASYNSPLHF
CDR3nt: TGTGCCAGCAGCTTAAATCCACCAAACAGGGCCTCCTATAATTCACCCCTCCACTTT

j_gene: TRBJ2-1
d_gene: TRBD2
v_gene: TRBV19
abundance: once
CDR3aa: CASSIELAGGEQFF
CDR3nt: TGTGCCAGTAGTATAGAACTAGCGGGAGGTGAGCAGTTCTTC

j_gene: TRBJ2-5
d_gene: .
v_gene: TRBV14
abundance: .
CDR3aa: CASSQGLRETQYF
CDR3nt: TGTGCCAGCAGCCAAGGCCTTAGAGAGACCCAGTACTTC

j_gene: TRBJ2-2
d_gene: .
v_gene: TRBV7-2
abundance: .
CDR3aa: CASSFQGRATGELFF
CDR3nt: TGTGCCAGCAGCTTCCAGGGAAGAGCCACCGGGGAGCTGTTTTTT

j_gene: TRBJ2-7
d_gene: TRBD1
v_gene: TRBV11-2
abundance: .
CDR3aa: CASSLRDRGSYEQYF
CDR3nt: TGTGCCAGCAGCCTCCGGGACAGGGGTTCCTACGAGCAGTACTTC

j_gene: TRBJ2-2
d_gene: .
v_gene: TRBV2
abundance: .
CDR3aa: CASRPGSGTGELFF
CDR3nt: TGTGCCAGCAGGCCGGGATCGGGCACCGGGGAGCTGTTTTTT

j_gene: TRBJ2-7
d_gene: TRBD2
v_gene: TRBV27
abundance: once
CDR3aa: CASRSGTSVKSSYEQYF
CDR3nt: TGTGCCAGCAGATCCGGGACTAGCGTCAAAAGCTCCTACGAGCAGTACTTC

j_gene: TRBJ1-1
d_gene: .
v_gene: TRBV9
abundance: .
CDR3aa: CASSVVSGTEAFF
CDR3nt: TGTGCCAGCAGCGTAGTTTCCGGCACTGAAGCTTTCTTT

j_gene: TRBJ2-2
d_gene: TRBD1
v_gene: TRBV27
abundance: .
CDR3aa: CASRQAGTGNTGELFF
CDR3nt: TGTGCCAGCAGGCAAGCCGGGACAGGAAACACCGGGGAGCTGTTTTTT

j_gene: TRBJ2-1
d_gene: .
v_gene: TRBV2
abundance: .
CDR3aa: CASSDYQRLSSYNEQFF
CDR3nt: TGTGCCAGCAGTGATTATCAGCGGTTAAGCTCCTACAATGAGCAGTTCTTC

j_gene: TRBJ2-1
d_gene: .
v_gene: TRBV11-3
abundance: few
CDR3aa: CASSLSGNEQFF
CDR3nt: TGTGCCAGCAGCTTGAGCGGAAATGAGCAGTTCTTC

j_gene: TRBJ1-1
d_gene: TRBD1
v_gene: TRBV25-1
abundance: .
CDR3aa: CASRTGVNTEAFF
CDR3nt: TGTGCCAGCAGGACAGGGGTGAACACTGAAGCTTTCTTT

j_gene: TRBJ2-2
d_gene: TRBD2
v_gene: TRBV6-5
abundance: .
CDR3aa: CASTPGREPAGELFF
CDR3nt: TGTGCCAGCACCCCAGGGAGGGAACCTGCCGGGGAGCTGTTTTTT

j_gene: TRBJ1-5
d_gene: .
v_gene: TRBV18
abundance: .
CDR3aa: CASSPKGDSYSNQPQHF
CDR3nt: TGTGCCAGCTCACCCAAGGGCGACAGTTATAGCAATCAGCCCCAGCATTTT

j_gene: TRBJ2-7
d_gene: TRBD1
v_gene: TRBV5-5
abundance: .
CDR3aa: CASSYHDRVEYEQYF
CDR3nt: TGTGCCAGCAGTTACCACGACAGGGTGGAGTACGAGCAGTACTTC

j_gene: TRBJ1-2
d_gene: .
v_gene: TRBV25-1
abundance: .
CDR3aa: CASQDRRSDGYTF
CDR3nt: TGTGCCAGCCAAGACAGGCGCTCAGATGGCTACACCTTC

j_gene: TRBJ2-7
d_gene: .
v_gene: TRBV6-6
abundance: .
CDR3aa: CASGGGQHLEQYF
CDR3nt: TGTGCCAGCGGTGGTGGACAGCACCTCGAGCAGTACTTC

j_gene: TRBJ1-5
d_gene: .
v_gene: TRBV6-6
abundance: .
CDR3aa: CASSYKSGNSGQPQHF
CDR3nt: TGTGCCAGCAGTTACAAGTCAGGGAATAGCGGTCAGCCCCAGCATTTT

j_gene: TRBJ2-3
d_gene: TRBD2
v_gene: TRBV10-3
abundance: once
CDR3aa: CAASTSGGVGTQYF
CDR3nt: TGTGCCGCCAGCACTAGCGGCGGGGTTGGTACGCAGTATTTT

j_gene: TRBJ1-3
d_gene: .
v_gene: TRBV2
abundance: few
CDR3aa: CASSVRGSGNTIYF
CDR3nt: TGTGCCAGCAGTGTGCGGGGCTCCGGAAACACCATATATTTT

j_gene: TRBJ2-3
d_gene: .
v_gene: TRBV4-3
abundance: .
CDR3aa: CASSQDPLRADTQYF
CDR3nt: TGCGCCAGCAGCCAAGATCCCCTGAGAGCAGATACGCAGTATTTT

j_gene: TRBJ2-6
d_gene: .
v_gene: TRBV7-2
abundance: .
CDR3aa: CASSYNSGANVLTF
CDR3nt: TGTGCCAGCAGCTATAACTCTGGGGCCAACGTCCTGACTTTC

j_gene: TRBJ2-3
d_gene: .
v_gene: TRBV3-1/TRBV3-2
abundance: .
CDR3aa: CASRSRVGVTQYF
CDR3nt: TGTGCCAGCCGATCTAGGGTAGGGGTTACGCAGTATTTT

j_gene: TRBJ2-1
d_gene: .
v_gene: TRBV18
abundance: once
CDR3aa: CASSPLTSYNEQFF
CDR3nt: TGTGCCAGCTCACCCTTGACTAGCTACAATGAGCAGTTCTTC

j_gene: TRBJ2-3
d_gene: TRBD2
v_gene: TRBV2
abundance: .
CDR3aa: CASPGTSGTDTQYF
CDR3nt: TGTGCCAGTCCCGGGACTAGCGGCACAGATACGCAGTATTTT

j_gene: TRBJ1-4
d_gene: TRBD1
v_gene: TRBV7-9
abundance: once
CDR3aa: CASSDDREEEKLFF
CDR3nt: TGTGCCAGCAGCGATGACAGGGAGGAAGAAAAACTGTTTTTT

j_gene: TRBJ2-1
d_gene: .
v_gene: TRBV29-1
abundance: .
CDR3aa: CSVEDRGARNEQFF
CDR3nt: TGCAGCGTTGAAGATCGGGGGGCGCGGAATGAGCAGTTCTTC

j_gene: TRBJ2-3
d_gene: .
v_gene: TRBV7-2
abundance: .
CDR3aa: CASSLTIDTQYF
CDR3nt: TGTGCCAGCAGCTTAACTATAGATACGCAGTATTTT

j_gene: TRBJ2-5
d_gene: TRBD2
v_gene: TRBV27
abundance: once
CDR3aa: CASSFQRLAGQETQYF
CDR3nt: TGTGCCAGCAGTTTTCAGAGACTAGCGGGACAAGAGACCCAGTACTTC

j_gene: TRBJ2-7
d_gene: .
v_gene: TRBV5-6
abundance: .
CDR3aa: CASSLTGSYEQYF
CDR3nt: TGTGCCAGCAGCTTGACAGGTTCCTACGAGCAGTACTTC

j_gene: TRBJ2-7
d_gene: TRBD2
v_gene: TRBV5-6
abundance: few
CDR3aa: CASSSGGTYEQYF
CDR3nt: TGTGCCAGCAGCTCCGGGGGGACCTACGAGCAGTACTTC

j_gene: TRBJ1-3
d_gene: .
v_gene: TRBV10-2
abundance: .
CDR3aa: CASNQGLGNTIYF
CDR3nt: TGCGCCAGCAATCAGGGGCTGGGAAACACCATATATTTT

j_gene: TRBJ1-5
d_gene: TRBD1
v_gene: TRBV30
abundance: .
CDR3aa: CAWSRQGSGPQHF
CDR3nt: TGTGCCTGGAGTAGACAGGGCTCTGGGCCCCAGCATTTT

j_gene: TRBJ1-1
d_gene: TRBD1
v_gene: TRBV28
abundance: .
CDR3aa: CASSLSRGQGVRFQAFF
CDR3nt: TGTGCCAGCAGTTTAAGTCGGGGACAGGGAGTACGTTTTCAAGCTTTCTTT

j_gene: TRBJ2-2
d_gene: .
v_gene: TRBV7-9
abundance: .
CDR3aa: CASSLPLYTGELFF
CDR3nt: TGTGCCAGCAGCTTACCCCTTTACACCGGGGAGCTGTTTTTT

j_gene: TRBJ2-1
d_gene: TRBD2
v_gene: TRBV6-1
abundance: .
CDR3aa: CASSERTRDRGGLAGVYNEQFF
CDR3nt: TGTGCCAGCAGTGAAAGAACGAGGGACAGGGGTGGACTAGCGGGAGTCTACAATGAGCAGTTCTTC

j_gene: TRBJ1-4
d_gene: .
v_gene: TRBV5-6
abundance: .
CDR3aa: CASSKQATNEKLFF
CDR3nt: TGTGCCAGCAGCAAACAAGCAACTAATGAAAAACTGTTTTTT

j_gene: TRBJ1-6
d_gene: .
v_gene: TRBV6-5
abundance: once
CDR3aa: CASSTKQYNSPLHF
CDR3nt: TGTGCCAGCAGTACGAAACAGTATAATTCACCCCTCCACTTT

j_gene: TRBJ1-5
d_gene: .
v_gene: TRBV5-5
abundance: once
CDR3aa: CASSLEWGQAQHF
CDR3nt: TGTGCCAGCAGCTTGGAATGGGGGCAGGCCCAGCATTTT

j_gene: TRBJ1-1
d_gene: .
v_gene: TRBV9
abundance: .
CDR3aa: CASSVGSRGTEAFF
CDR3nt: TGTGCCAGCAGCGTGGGATCGCGGGGCACTGAAGCTTTCTTT

j_gene: TRBJ2-5
d_gene: TRBD1
v_gene: TRBV2
abundance: once
CDR3aa: CASNRDRAQETQYF
CDR3nt: TGTGCCAGCAACCGGGACAGGGCCCAAGAGACCCAGTACTTC

j_gene: TRBJ1-5
d_gene: .
v_gene: TRBV28
abundance: .
CDR3aa: CASSIQGLNQPQHF
CDR3nt: TGTGCCAGCAGTATACAGGGCCTCAATCAGCCCCAGCATTTT

j_gene: TRBJ2-1
d_gene: TRBD2
v_gene: TRBV5-1
abundance: once
CDR3aa: CASSLLAGVNEQFF
CDR3nt: TGCGCCAGCAGCTTGTTAGCGGGGGTCAATGAGCAGTTCTTC

j_gene: TRBJ1-1
d_gene: TRBD1
v_gene: TRBV12-3/TRBV12-4
abundance: .
CDR3aa: CASRDRELTEAFF
CDR3nt: TGTGCCAGCAGGGACAGGGAGCTCACTGAAGCTTTCTTT

j_gene: TRBJ1-6
d_gene: .
v_gene: TRBV5-8
abundance: .
CDR3aa: CASSLDRVRSPLHF
CDR3nt: TGTGCCAGCAGCTTGGACAGGGTGCGTTCACCCCTCCACTTT

j_gene: TRBJ1-1
d_gene: .
v_gene: TRBV30
abundance: few
CDR3aa: CAGLGDNTEAFF
CDR3nt: TGTGCCGGACTAGGGGATAACACTGAAGCTTTCTTT

j_gene: TRBJ2-5
d_gene: TRBD1
v_gene: TRBV9
abundance: .
CDR3aa: CASSVGRKTGTETQYF
CDR3nt: TGTGCCAGCAGCGTAGGGAGGAAGACAGGGACAGAGACCCAGTACTTC

j_gene: TRBJ2-7
d_gene: TRBD2
v_gene: TRBV7-9
abundance: .
CDR3aa: CASSLVRPSGGNEQYF
CDR3nt: TGTGCCAGCAGCTTAGTGCGTCCTAGCGGGGGAAACGAGCAGTACTTC

j_gene: TRBJ2-3
d_gene: .
v_gene: TRBV7-6
abundance: once
CDR3aa: CASSLGPDTQYF
CDR3nt: TGTGCCAGCAGTTTGGGCCCAGATACGCAGTATTTT

j_gene: TRBJ2-2
d_gene: .
v_gene: TRBV5-1
abundance: .
CDR3aa: CASRSQTTGELFF
CDR3nt: TGCGCCAGCAGATCACAGACCACCGGGGAGCTGTTTTTT

j_gene: TRBJ1-4
d_gene: TRBD1
v_gene: TRBV5-1
abundance: .
CDR3aa: CASSRTGVGEKLFF
CDR3nt: TGCGCCAGCAGCAGGACAGGGGTCGGTGAAAAACTGTTTTTT

j_gene: TRBJ2-3
d_gene: TRBD2
v_gene: TRBV6-2/TRBV6-3
abundance: .
CDR3aa: CASSYSTSGVTDTQYF
CDR3nt: TGTGCCAGCAGTTACTCGACTAGCGGGGTGACAGATACGCAGTATTTT

j_gene: TRBJ2-1
d_gene: TRBD2
v_gene: TRBV5-1
abundance: .
CDR3aa: CASSLGLAGGNEQFF
CDR3nt: TGCGCCAGCAGCTTGGGACTAGCGGGAGGCAATGAGCAGTTCTTC

j_gene: TRBJ1-5
d_gene: TRBD1
v_gene: TRBV30
abundance: .
CDR3aa: CAWSAGTGGGNQPQHF
CDR3nt: TGTGCCTGGAGTGCCGGGACAGGGGGCGGCAATCAGCCCCAGCATTTT